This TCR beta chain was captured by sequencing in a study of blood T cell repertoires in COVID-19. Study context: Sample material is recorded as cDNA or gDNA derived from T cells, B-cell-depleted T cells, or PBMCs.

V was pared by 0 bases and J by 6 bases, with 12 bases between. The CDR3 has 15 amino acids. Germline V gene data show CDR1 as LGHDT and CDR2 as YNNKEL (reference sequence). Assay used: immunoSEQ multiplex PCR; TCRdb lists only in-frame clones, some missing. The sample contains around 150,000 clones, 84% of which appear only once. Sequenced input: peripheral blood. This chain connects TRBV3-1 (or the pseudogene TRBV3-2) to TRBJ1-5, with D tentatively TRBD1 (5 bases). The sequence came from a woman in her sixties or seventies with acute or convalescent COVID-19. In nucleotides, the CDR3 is TGTGCCAGCAGCCAAGATGGGGCCCCAATTCAGCCCCAGCATTTT. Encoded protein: CASSQDGAPIQPQHF.